Listed below are T cell receptor beta chains from one sample, sequenced in a study of blood T cell repertoires in COVID-19. Profiled with immunoSEQ multiplex PCR; TCRdb holds only in-frame clones, not every one. The sample lists approximately 170,000 clones, around nine tenths occurring once. Material: peripheral blood. The receptors here all came from a man between 65 and 85 years old with acute or convalescent COVID-19. CDR3s include the opening cysteine and the closing phenylalanine or tryptophan. D genes are given only for firm matches. A row's size may be missing; if present it is once, few, many or a size class.

J gene: TRBJ2-6
D gene: TRBD2
clone size: NA
V gene: TRBV13
CDR3 DNA: TGTGCCAGCAGCTCCCCGGGACTAGCGGGGCCTGGGGCCAACGTCCTGACTTTC
CDR3 protein: CASSSPGLAGPGANVLTF

J gene: TRBJ2-1
D gene: NA
clone size: NA
V gene: TRBV5-1
CDR3 DNA: TGCGCCAGCACCCGGGGGGCGGGGCTCAATGAGCAGTTCTTC
CDR3 protein: CASTRGAGLNEQFF

J gene: TRBJ1-5
D gene: TRBD1
clone size: NA
V gene: TRBV7-2
CDR3 DNA: TGTGCCAGCAGCCGCGGGACAGGGGGCCTTAATCAGCCCCAGCATTTT
CDR3 protein: CASSRGTGGLNQPQHF

J gene: TRBJ1-4
D gene: TRBD1
clone size: NA
V gene: TRBV6-6
CDR3 DNA: TGTGCCAGCAGCGACCAGGGGGCGGGCGAAAAACTGTTTTTT
CDR3 protein: CASSDQGAGEKLFF

J gene: TRBJ1-6
D gene: NA
clone size: NA
V gene: TRBV28
CDR3 DNA: TGTGCCAGCAGTTCGACACAGGGATGGACACCCCTCCACTTT
CDR3 protein: CASSSTQGWTPLHF

J gene: TRBJ2-5
D gene: TRBD2
clone size: NA
V gene: TRBV5-1
CDR3 DNA: TGCGCCAGCAGCCCCCCGGAGCGGGGTCGAGGGCAAGAGACCCAGTACTTC
CDR3 protein: CASSPPERGRGQETQYF

J gene: TRBJ2-2
D gene: NA
clone size: once
V gene: TRBV28
CDR3 DNA: TGTGCCAGCAGTTTAGGGGGCTGGAACACCGGGGAGCTGTTTTTT
CDR3 protein: CASSLGGWNTGELFF

J gene: TRBJ2-3
D gene: NA
clone size: NA
V gene: TRBV7-9
CDR3 DNA: TGTGCCAGCAGCTTTCGGGTGCCAGATACGCAGTATTTT
CDR3 protein: CASSFRVPDTQYF

J gene: TRBJ1-1
D gene: TRBD1
clone size: NA
V gene: TRBV28
CDR3 DNA: TGTGCCAGCAGGACCTCCGGGACAGGGAACACTGAAGCTTTCTTT
CDR3 protein: CASRTSGTGNTEAFF

J gene: TRBJ2-1
D gene: TRBD2
clone size: NA
V gene: TRBV10-3
CDR3 DNA: TGTGCCATCAGTGAGTCGACAGCGGGAGTCCACAATGAGCAGTTCTTC
CDR3 protein: CAISESTAGVHNEQFF

J gene: TRBJ1-1
D gene: NA
clone size: NA
V gene: TRBV7-2
CDR3 DNA: TGTGCCAGCAGCTTAACGCGGGACGAAGCTTTCTTT
CDR3 protein: CASSLTRDEAFF

J gene: TRBJ1-2
D gene: TRBD1
clone size: few
V gene: TRBV2
CDR3 DNA: TGTGCCGGGTTGGAGGGGGCCGCGGGCTACACCTTC
CDR3 protein: CAGLEGAAGYTF

J gene: TRBJ2-7
D gene: NA
clone size: NA
V gene: TRBV7-9
CDR3 DNA: TGTGCCAGCAGCTTCGCCCTTCGGGGGACGCACGGCGAGCAGTACTTC
CDR3 protein: CASSFALRGTHGEQYF

J gene: TRBJ2-1
D gene: TRBD2
clone size: NA
V gene: TRBV19
CDR3 DNA: TGTGCCAGTAGTACCCAAGGGACTAGCGGGCCCTACAATGAGCAGTTCTTC
CDR3 protein: CASSTQGTSGPYNEQFF

J gene: TRBJ2-2
D gene: TRBD2
clone size: once
V gene: TRBV27
CDR3 DNA: TGTGCCAGCAGTTTATTCGTAATAGCGGGGAACACCGGGGAGCTGTTTTTT
CDR3 protein: CASSLFVIAGNTGELFF

J gene: TRBJ2-1
D gene: TRBD2
clone size: NA
V gene: TRBV19
CDR3 DNA: TGTGCCAGTAGTATTTGGACTAGCGGGAAACGGAATGAGCAGTTCTTC
CDR3 protein: CASSIWTSGKRNEQFF

J gene: TRBJ1-6
D gene: NA
clone size: once
V gene: TRBV18
CDR3 DNA: TGTGCCAGCTCACCCCTCGCGGGGGGTAATTCACCCCTCCACTTT
CDR3 protein: CASSPLAGGNSPLHF

J gene: TRBJ2-1
D gene: TRBD2
clone size: NA
V gene: TRBV19
CDR3 DNA: TGTGCCAGTAGTATAGCGGGGGGGCTGAATGAGCAGTTCTTC
CDR3 protein: CASSIAGGLNEQFF

J gene: TRBJ1-2
D gene: TRBD1
clone size: NA
V gene: TRBV2
CDR3 DNA: TGTGCCAGCGCATTGACCCAAACCGGGACAGGGGGCGGCTATGGCTACACCTTC
CDR3 protein: CASALTQTGTGGGYGYTF

J gene: TRBJ1-6
D gene: NA
clone size: NA
V gene: TRBV6-6
CDR3 DNA: TGTGCCAGCAGTTACTTGAGCGGATGGAATAATTCACCCCTCCACTTT
CDR3 protein: CASSYLSGWNNSPLHF

J gene: TRBJ2-3
D gene: TRBD2
clone size: NA
V gene: TRBV4-2
CDR3 DNA: TGTGCCAGCAGCCAAGACGGGACTAGATTGGATACGCAGTATTTT
CDR3 protein: CASSQDGTRLDTQYF

J gene: TRBJ2-4
D gene: TRBD1
clone size: NA
V gene: TRBV7-3
CDR3 DNA: TGTGCCAGCAGCTGGACAGGGGTCAGCTCTACGGCCAAAAACATTCAGTACTTC
CDR3 protein: CASSWTGVSSTAKNIQYF

J gene: TRBJ2-7
D gene: TRBD2
clone size: NA
V gene: TRBV24-1
CDR3 DNA: TGTGCCACCAGTGACCCGACTAGCGGGGGGTACGAGCAGTACTTC
CDR3 protein: CATSDPTSGGYEQYF

J gene: TRBJ1-1
D gene: TRBD1
clone size: few
V gene: TRBV6-5
CDR3 DNA: TGTGCCAGCAGGAAGGGGACAGTGAACACTGAAGCTTTCTTT
CDR3 protein: CASRKGTVNTEAFF

J gene: TRBJ2-1
D gene: TRBD2
clone size: NA
V gene: TRBV5-1
CDR3 DNA: TGCGCCAGCAGCTTGGTAAAGGTAGCGGGAGGTCTCAATGAGCAGTTCTTC
CDR3 protein: CASSLVKVAGGLNEQFF

J gene: TRBJ1-1
D gene: NA
clone size: NA
V gene: TRBV28
CDR3 DNA: TGTGCCAGCAGTACCCAGGGTGACACTGAAGCTTTCTTT
CDR3 protein: CASSTQGDTEAFF

J gene: TRBJ1-6
D gene: TRBD1
clone size: NA
V gene: TRBV10-1
CDR3 DNA: TGCGCCAGCAGCGACAGGGATTCACCCCTCCACTTT
CDR3 protein: CASSDRDSPLHF

J gene: TRBJ1-5
D gene: NA
clone size: NA
V gene: TRBV19
CDR3 DNA: TGTGCCAGTACCCTCTTGGGAGGGGATAGCAATCAGCCCCAGCATTTT
CDR3 protein: CASTLLGGDSNQPQHF

J gene: TRBJ1-3
D gene: TRBD1
clone size: NA
V gene: TRBV7-2
CDR3 DNA: TGTGCCAGCAGCGTGGACAGGGGCCCGTGGAACACCATATATTTT
CDR3 protein: CASSVDRGPWNTIYF

J gene: TRBJ1-2
D gene: NA
clone size: once
V gene: TRBV9
CDR3 DNA: TGTGCCAGCAGCCTATCAGGACAGTACGGCGGCTACACCTTC
CDR3 protein: CASSLSGQYGGYTF

J gene: TRBJ1-5
D gene: TRBD1
clone size: few
V gene: TRBV2
CDR3 DNA: TGTGCCAGGGGACAGGGTAATCAGCCCCAGCATTTT
CDR3 protein: CARGQGNQPQHF

J gene: TRBJ1-1
D gene: NA
clone size: few
V gene: TRBV11-2
CDR3 DNA: TGTGCCAGCAGCTTAGATGCACAGTGGAACACTGAAGCTTTCTTT
CDR3 protein: CASSLDAQWNTEAFF

J gene: TRBJ2-7
D gene: NA
clone size: NA
V gene: TRBV5-5
CDR3 DNA: TGTGCCAGCAGCTTGGGCGCAGGGTCGAACTACGAGCAGTACTTC
CDR3 protein: CASSLGAGSNYEQYF

J gene: TRBJ2-2
D gene: NA
clone size: NA
V gene: TRBV3-1/TRBV3-2
CDR3 DNA: TGTGCCAGCAGCCAAGAATATCGGACCGGGGAGCTGTTTTTT
CDR3 protein: CASSQEYRTGELFF

J gene: TRBJ2-2
D gene: TRBD1
clone size: NA
V gene: TRBV25-1
CDR3 DNA: TGTGCCAGCATGGGACAGCTGAACACCGGGGAGCTGTTTTTT
CDR3 protein: CASMGQLNTGELFF

J gene: TRBJ2-7
D gene: TRBD2
clone size: NA
V gene: TRBV10-3
CDR3 DNA: TGTGCCGCGCGGGGGGTAGACGAGCAGTACTTC
CDR3 protein: CAARGVDEQYF

J gene: TRBJ1-1
D gene: NA
clone size: NA
V gene: TRBV7-2
CDR3 DNA: TGTGCCAGCAGGATACAGGGTAACACTGAAGCTTTCTTT
CDR3 protein: CASRIQGNTEAFF

J gene: TRBJ1-3
D gene: NA
clone size: NA
V gene: TRBV5-8
CDR3 DNA: TGTGCCAGCAGCTTGGGCTCGGGACTCACTGGAAACACCATATATTTT
CDR3 protein: CASSLGSGLTGNTIYF

J gene: TRBJ1-1
D gene: NA
clone size: NA
V gene: TRBV28
CDR3 DNA: TGTGCCAGCAGTTGGACCAGGGTTGGGAACACTGAAGCTTTCTTT
CDR3 protein: CASSWTRVGNTEAFF

J gene: TRBJ1-5
D gene: NA
clone size: NA
V gene: TRBV9
CDR3 DNA: TGTGCCAGCAGCGTAGGGTCCGGGTATAGCAATCAGCCCCAGCATTTT
CDR3 protein: CASSVGSGYSNQPQHF

J gene: TRBJ1-5
D gene: NA
clone size: NA
V gene: TRBV28
CDR3 DNA: TGTGCCAGCAGTGGACAGCAAGATCAGCCCCAGCATTTT
CDR3 protein: CASSGQQDQPQHF

J gene: TRBJ2-7
D gene: NA
clone size: NA
V gene: TRBV18
CDR3 DNA: TGTGCCAGCTCACCGACAGGACCCCCTACCTACGAGCAGTACTTC
CDR3 protein: CASSPTGPPTYEQYF

J gene: TRBJ1-5
D gene: TRBD1
clone size: NA
V gene: TRBV6-5
CDR3 DNA: TGTGCCAGCATGGTGACAGGGGCTCAGCCCCAGCATTTT
CDR3 protein: CASMVTGAQPQHF

J gene: TRBJ2-1
D gene: TRBD2
clone size: NA
V gene: TRBV6-5
CDR3 DNA: TGTGCCAGCAGTTACTACAGCGGGAGGGCCGGAAATGAGCAGTTCTTC
CDR3 protein: CASSYYSGRAGNEQFF

J gene: TRBJ2-2
D gene: TRBD2
clone size: few
V gene: TRBV27
CDR3 DNA: TGTGCCAGCAGTTTCTCTCCGGGACTAGCGCCCGGGGAGCTGTTTTTT
CDR3 protein: CASSFSPGLAPGELFF

J gene: TRBJ1-5
D gene: TRBD1
clone size: NA
V gene: TRBV28
CDR3 DNA: TGTGCCAGCAGTTTAAGGGGGACAGGCTATCAGCCCCAGCATTTT
CDR3 protein: CASSLRGTGYQPQHF

J gene: TRBJ1-1
D gene: TRBD1
clone size: NA
V gene: TRBV19
CDR3 DNA: TGTGCCAGCTCCGGACAGGCGAACACTGAAGCTTTCTTT
CDR3 protein: CASSGQANTEAFF

J gene: TRBJ1-1
D gene: NA
clone size: NA
V gene: TRBV6-5
CDR3 DNA: TGTGCCAGCAGAATCTTACAGGGAACTGAAGCTTTCTTT
CDR3 protein: CASRILQGTEAFF

J gene: TRBJ2-3
D gene: TRBD1
clone size: NA
V gene: TRBV9
CDR3 DNA: TGTGCCAGCAGCGCCACGGGACAGGGGAATCAAGATACGCAGTATTTT
CDR3 protein: CASSATGQGNQDTQYF

J gene: TRBJ1-4
D gene: TRBD1
clone size: once
V gene: TRBV5-4
CDR3 DNA: TGTGCCAGCAGCGCGGCAGGGGGAGCAGATGAAAAACTGTTTTTT
CDR3 protein: CASSAAGGADEKLFF

J gene: TRBJ2-3
D gene: TRBD2
clone size: NA
V gene: TRBV5-6
CDR3 DNA: TGTGCCAGCAGCTTGGGCTTCGGGGGGACGCAGTATTTT
CDR3 protein: CASSLGFGGTQYF

J gene: TRBJ1-1
D gene: TRBD1
clone size: NA
V gene: TRBV11-3
CDR3 DNA: TGTGCCAGCAGCTTAGGGTCGGCGGCAGGGGGAAAGAACACTGAAGCTTTCTTT
CDR3 protein: CASSLGSAAGGKNTEAFF

J gene: TRBJ2-5
D gene: TRBD2
clone size: NA
V gene: TRBV7-2
CDR3 DNA: TGTGCCAGCAGCTTAAGAAGCGGGGAAGAGACCCAGTACTTC
CDR3 protein: CASSLRSGEETQYF

J gene: TRBJ2-2
D gene: TRBD2
clone size: NA
V gene: TRBV7-2
CDR3 DNA: TGTGCCAGCAGCTTAGGAGCGGGGGGCCACACCGGGGAGCTGTTTTTT
CDR3 protein: CASSLGAGGHTGELFF

J gene: TRBJ1-3
D gene: TRBD1
clone size: NA
V gene: TRBV5-8
CDR3 DNA: TGTGCCAGCAGCTTGACCGGGACAGGGGGCTCTGGAAACACCATATATTTT
CDR3 protein: CASSLTGTGGSGNTIYF

J gene: TRBJ2-3
D gene: NA
clone size: once
V gene: TRBV13
CDR3 DNA: TGTGCCAGCAGCTTAGCAGGAGGCGGGCCCTATACGCAGTATTTT
CDR3 protein: CASSLAGGGPYTQYF

J gene: TRBJ1-1
D gene: NA
clone size: NA
V gene: TRBV6-5
CDR3 DNA: TGTGCCAGCAGAGACCCGGGTGAAGCTTTCTTT
CDR3 protein: CASRDPGEAFF

J gene: TRBJ1-3
D gene: TRBD1
clone size: NA
V gene: TRBV3-1/TRBV3-2
CDR3 DNA: TGTGCCAGCAGCCAATACTTAGACAGGGGGGTATCTGCGGGCTCTGGAAACACCATATATTTT
CDR3 protein: CASSQYLDRGVSAGSGNTIYF

J gene: TRBJ2-3
D gene: NA
clone size: NA
V gene: TRBV7-9
CDR3 DNA: TGTGCCAGCAGCTTCGGACAGACCACAGATACGCAGTATTTT
CDR3 protein: CASSFGQTTDTQYF